The 24 T cell receptor beta chains below come from one sample, sequenced in a study of response to subunit inactivated influenza vaccine. TCRdb analysed the RT-PCR reads with MiXCR anew, one entry per CDR3 protein. The sample gives about 780,000 distinct CDR3 sequences, roughly 20% of which show up once; under 13% is in the top ten. Sequencing used PBMCs from blood, obtained around 5 days after vaccination. These receptors originate from a man over 45 who received an inactivated influenza vaccine.

The V gene is TRBV5-1, the J gene TRBJ2-7; D is possibly TRBD1 (5 bases). The germline gives CDR1 SGHRS, CDR2 YFSETQ. V gave up 3 bases and J gave up 2 bases, with 12 bases separating them. CDR3 size: 14 residues. CDR3 coding DNA: TGCGCCAGCAGCTCCCAGGACACGACCTACGAGCAGTACTTC. Translating it yields CASSSQDTTYEQYF.

This clonotype was counted ten times or more. The chain recombines TRBV6-1 with TRBJ2-2; TRBD2 agrees at 10 bases. Germline V gene data show CDR1 as MNHNS and CDR2 as SASEGT. V was pared by 5 bases and J by 6 bases, with 3 bases of the junction left unmatched. The CDR3 length is 14 residues. The DNA for the CDR3 is TGTGCCAGCAGTCCCGGGACTAGCGCCGGGGAGCTGTTTTTT. This encodes CASSPGTSAGELFF.

The chain recombines TRBV25-1 with TRBJ2-1; TRBD2 matches at 8 bases. This CDR3 contains 12 residues. V lost 9 bases to trimming and J lost 7 bases; unmatched junction nucleotides: 5. Germline V gene data show CDR1 as MGHDK and CDR2 as SYGVNS. CDR3 residues: CASGTSRNEQFF. The CDR3 DNA sequence: TGTGCCAGTGGGACTAGTAGGAATGAGCAGTTCTTC.

The rearrangement joins TRBV20-1 to TRBJ2-1, with TRBD2 matching 14 bases. This CDR3 comprises 18 residues. Germline V lookup: CDR1 DFQATT, CDR2 SNEGSKA (reference sequence). V trimming: 3 bases; J trimming: 7 bases; junction bases outside the gene matches: 14. This CDR3 is CSASDGTSGSRLWNEQFF. Here the CDR3 DNA reads TGCAGTGCTAGTGATGGGACTAGCGGGAGTAGGTTGTGGAATGAGCAGTTCTTC.

This clonotype was counted between two and nine times. The rearrangement links TRBV5-1 to TRBJ2-1; 9 nucleotides align to TRBD2. The ends lost 4 bases at V and 8 bases at J; junction bases unmatched: 13. Germline CDR1 is SGHRS and CDR2 is YFSETQ. The CDR3 is 16 residues long. The chain's CDR3 is CASSVTGTSKFDEQFF. CDR3 DNA sequence: TGCGCCAGCAGCGTGACCGGGACTAGCAAGTTTGATGAGCAGTTCTTC.

This clonotype came up a few times. The V gene is TRBV6-2 or TRBV6-3, the J gene TRBJ1-2; TRBD1 agrees at 7 bases. V lost 0 bases and J lost 7; bases outside the gene matches: 5. The germline gives CDR1 MNHEY, CDR2 SVGEGT. The CDR3 totals 14 residues. In DNA form, the CDR3 reads TGTGCCAGCAGTTACTCGGACAGGCCTCGTGGCTACACCTTC. This translates into CASSYSDRPRGYTF.

This chain links TRBV7-3 with TRBJ2-1, with 8 bases matching TRBD2. Germline V gene lookup returns CDR1 SGHTA and CDR2 FQGTGA. Unmatched junction bases numbered 8, after V lost 3 bases and J lost 7 bases. The CDR3 is made up of 15 amino acids. CDR3 region: CASSFQAGVINEQFF. In nucleotides, the CDR3 is TGTGCCAGCAGCTTCCAAGCGGGAGTCATAAATGAGCAGTTCTTC.

This clonotype occurred a few times. The chain carries TRBV20-1 and TRBJ2-2; D is uncertain. CDR1 is DFQATT, CDR2 SNEGSKA, per germline (reference sequence). The CDR3 is made up of 13 amino acids. V lost 0 bases and J lost 5, with 7 bases in between. The CDR3 DNA follows: TGCAGTGCTAGAGATTTCCTAACCGGGGAGCTGTTTTTT. This encodes CSARDFLTGELFF.

This clonotype appeared a few times. This chain joins TRBV7-2 and TRBJ1-5, with D perhaps TRBD1 (6 bases). The CDR3 contains 15 residues. V was shortened by 3 bases and J by 3 bases, with 12 bases between the two germline ends. Germline V gene sequence: CDR1 SGHTA, CDR2 FQGNSA. CDR3 amino acids: CASSFSGTNNQPQHF. The CDR3 DNA reads as TGTGCCAGCAGCTTCTCCGGGACAAACAATCAGCCCCAGCATTTT. The full variable domain, in which reference TRBV7-2 and TRBJ1-5 provide the parts outside the CDR3, is GAGVSQSPSNKVTEKGKDVELRCDPISGHTALYWYRQSLGQGLEFLIYFQGNSAPDKSGLPSDRFSAERTGGSVSTLTIQRTQQEDSAVYLCASSFSGTNNQPQHFGDGTRLSIL.

In its sample, this clonotype was seen a few times. V and J are TRBV5-1 and TRBJ2-7; TRBD2 aligns across 7 bases. Germline values: CDR1 SGHRS, CDR2 YFSETQ. The trim removed 2 bases at V and 2 bases at J, leaving 4 bases unmatched. CDR3 length: 14 amino acids. CDR3 loop: CASSLYREAYEQYF. The CDR3 DNA reads as TGCGCCAGCAGCTTATACCGGGAGGCCTACGAGCAGTACTTC.

The chain joins TRBV7-9 to TRBJ1-2; no firm D call. V was clipped by 0 bases and J by 6 bases, with 11 bases between them. Germline CDR1 and CDR2: SEHNR and FQNEAQ (reference sequence). The CDR3 has 14 amino acids. CDR3 coding DNA: TGTGCCAGCAGCTTAGCTGTTGATGCCCATGGCTACACCTTC. As protein: CASSLAVDAHGYTF.

This clonotype occurred many times. This chain connects TRBV20-1 to TRBJ1-2; no reliable D call. CDR3 size: 13 residues. Trimming removed 2 bases from V and 4 bases from J, with 11 bases in between. CDR1 and CDR2 (germline): DFQATT, SNEGSKA (reference sequence). This chain's CDR3 is CSARSPGSYGYTF. As DNA, the CDR3 is TGCAGTGCTAGATCCCCCGGGTCCTATGGCTACACCTTC.

This clonotype showed up just a few times. The chain combines TRBV20-1 with TRBJ2-7; D may be TRBD1 or TRBD2 (5 bases each). Per germline, CDR1 DFQATT and CDR2 SNEGSKA (reference sequence). The CDR3 runs 13 residues. Deletions cut 0 bases from V and 5 bases from J, with 11 bases between. The DNA for the CDR3 is TGCAGTGCTAGAGACGGGACGGGGAACGAGCAGTACTTC. It codes for CSARDGTGNEQYF.

The table lists this clonotype with many counts. J is TRBJ2-7 and V is TRBV12-3 or TRBV12-4; tentatively, D is TRBD2 (6 bases). The CDR3 contains 12 residues. V gave up 6 bases and J gave up 2 bases, with 8 bases separating them. Here the CDR3 reads CASRGTPYEQYF. CDR3 nucleotide sequence: TGTGCCAGCAGAGGGACTCCCTACGAGCAGTACTTC.

This chain uses TRBV4-1 with TRBJ2-4; 9 bases map to TRBD1. Trimming removed 2 bases from V and 5 bases from J; junction bases left unmatched: 7. The CDR3 runs to 16 residues. Germline V lookup: CDR1 MGHRA, CDR2 YSYEKL. CDR3: CASSQTGTGLENIQYF. The CDR3 region has the DNA TGCGCCAGCAGCCAAACCGGGACAGGGCTCGAAAACATTCAGTACTTC.

The chain employs TRBV7-2 and TRBJ1-6; no definite D call. In germline, CDR1 is SGHTA, CDR2 FQGNSA. The CDR3 consists of 13 residues. V was shortened by 1 base and J by 11 bases, with 9 bases between the two germline ends. DNA of the CDR3: TGTGCCAGCAGCTTAGATCTGGGTACACCCCTCCACTTT. Protein product: CASSLDLGTPLHF.

V and J are TRBV6-5 and TRBJ2-3; possible D gene TRBD1, 6 bases. CDR3 length: 14 amino acids. The V and J ends lost 2 bases and 3 bases respectively, with 9 bases between them. Germline assignment: CDR1 MNHEY and CDR2 SVGAGI. The CDR3 region is CASSYIRGTDTQYF. For the CDR3, the DNA is TGTGCCAGCAGTTACATCAGGGGTACAGATACGCAGTATTTT.

The rearrangement joins TRBV5-1 to TRBJ1-4; the D gene is possibly TRBD1 (5 bases). With 3 bases removed from V and 3 bases from J, the gap between germline ends came to 9 bases. The CDR3 spans 14 residues. CDR1 and CDR2 from the germline V gene are SGHRS and YFSETQ. CDR3 loop: CASSSSRANEKLFF. In nucleotides, the CDR3 is TGCGCCAGCAGCTCCAGCAGGGCTAATGAAAAACTGTTTTTT.

CDR3 nucleotides: TGTGCCAGCAGCTTAGTACAGGGGAGGAGCTATGGCTACACCTTC. Amino acid sequence: CASSLVQGRSYGYTF. V usage is TRBV5-5 and J usage is TRBJ1-2, with TRBD1 identical over 7 bases. The CDR3 contains 15 residues. The V gene's germline CDR1 is SGHKS and CDR2 YYEKEE (reference sequence). Germline trimming cut 2 bases from V and 4 bases from J; bases unmatched to any gene: 8.

This chain links TRBV5-1 with TRBJ1-1; D unclear. Per germline, CDR1 SGHRS and CDR2 YFSETQ. CDR3 length: 14 amino acids. Trimming removed 4 bases from V and 0 bases from J, with 10 bases in between. In nucleotides, the CDR3 is TGCGCCAGCAGCCCGGGGAACATGAACACTGAAGCTTTCTTT. Translation: CASSPGNMNTEAFF.

This clonotype was seen at least ten times. The J gene is TRBJ2-7, the V gene TRBV18; D uncertain. Germline CDR1 and CDR2: KGHSH and LQKENI. The germline V and J ends were trimmed by 5 bases and 6 bases, with 11 bases remaining between them. This CDR3 has 12 amino acids. This chain's CDR3 is CASSVNQGEQYF. The DNA for the CDR3 is TGTGCCAGCTCAGTGAATCAAGGCGAGCAGTACTTC. The full variable domain, with the rest looked up from reference TRBV18 and TRBJ2-7, is NAGVMQNPRHLVRRRGQEARLRCSPMKGHSHVYWYRQLPEEGLKFMVYLQKENIIDESGMPKERFSAEFPKEGPSILRIQQVVRGDSAAYFCASSVNQGEQYFGPGTRLTVT.

The chain employs TRBV5-1 and TRBJ2-4; D possibly corresponds to TRBD2 (5 bases). Trimming shortened V by 5 bases and J by 2 bases, and 11 bases separated the two germline ends. The CDR3 covers 14 residues. Germline V CDR1 and CDR2: SGHRS, YFSETQ. Here the CDR3 reads CASSGSGTKNIQYF. Written as DNA, the CDR3 is TGCGCCAGCAGTGGCTCGGGAACCAAAAACATTCAGTACTTC.

The chain recombines TRBV5-1 with TRBJ2-5; D may be TRBD1 or TRBD2 (5 bases each). This CDR3 region has 17 residues. Germline V gene sequence: CDR1 SGHRS, CDR2 YFSETQ. V lost 2 bases, J lost 9 bases, and 26 bases lay in between. The CDR3 DNA is TGCGCCAGCAGCTTACGCCCCGGGACCACCGCGGGTGCGGCCCAGTACTTC. This translates into CASSLRPGTTAGAAQYF.

The chain recombines TRBV20-1 with TRBJ2-5; possibly TRBD1 for D (6 bases). Germline lookup yields CDR1 DFQATT and CDR2 SNEGSKA (reference sequence). CDR3 length equals 13 residues. V was clipped by 5 bases and J by 2 bases, with 12 bases between them. Here the CDR3 reads CSAFRGQQETQYF. The CDR3 DNA reads TGCAGTGCTTTTAGGGGACAACAAGAGACCCAGTACTTC.